These 16 T cell receptor beta chains share one sample of origin, sequenced in a study of shared clonotypes between healthy human individuals. Some clones are missing from TCRdb's copy, which holds only in-frame ones; the method was immunoSEQ multiplex PCR. In the table there are approximately 640,000 clones, about 90% of which are singletons. Sequences were obtained from memory CD8+ T cells from PBMCs. Subset of the sample: CD45RO+ cells pooled with CCR7-negative TemRA cells. The receptor set was obtained from a man younger than 35 in good health. Some clones in this sample may be carry-over from other donors' samples.

J is TRBJ2-7 and V is TRBV28, with 8 bases lining up with TRBD2. The CDR3 has 14 amino acids. Trimming removed 6 bases from V and 0 bases from J; junction bases left unmatched: 4. Germline V gene data show CDR1 as MDHEN and CDR2 as SYDVKM. The CDR3 loop is CASRLGTSSYEQYF. CDR3 coding DNA: TGTGCCAGCAGGTTGGGGACTAGCTCCTACGAGCAGTACTTC.

The chain links TRBV29-1 to TRBJ2-2; no definite D call. This CDR3 region has 14 residues. The germline V and J ends were trimmed by 5 bases and 5 bases, with 15 bases remaining between them. Germline V gene sequence: CDR1 SQVTM, CDR2 ANQGSEA. The CDR3 DNA reads as TGCAGCGTTCTAGACCCTAAAAGAACCGGGGAGCTGTTTTTT. Protein product: CSVLDPKRTGELFF.

This clone was counted between two and nine times. The chain employs TRBV7-9 and TRBJ2-7, with 7 nucleotides matching TRBD2. The CDR3 has 15 residues. With 5 bases clipped from V and 3 bases from J, the junction kept 10 bases outside the gene matches. The germline CDR1 and CDR2 sequences are SEHNR and FQNEAQ (reference sequence). The CDR3 spells CASSQRDGSYYEQYF. The CDR3 coding sequence is TGTGCCAGCAGCCAGCGGGACGGCTCATACTACGAGCAGTACTTC.

This clone was seen only once. The V call is TRBV7-8, the J call TRBJ2-5; D is undetermined. Germline values: CDR1 SGHVS, CDR2 FQNEAQ. Trimming pared 5 bases from V and 5 bases from J, leaving 9 bases between. There are 12 residues in the CDR3. The DNA for the CDR3 is TGTGCCAGCAGCCCCGCCTGGGAGACCCAGTACTTC. Protein: CASSPAWETQYF.

The CDR3 reads CASSIPLGRQPQHF. CDR3 sequence (DNA): TGTGCCAGTAGTATACCCCTGGGGCGGCAGCCCCAGCATTTT. The chain is built from TRBV19 and TRBJ1-5; a possible D gene is TRBD1 (5 bases). Trimming cost V 2 bases and J 7 bases, with 12 bases left between them. Germline assignment: CDR1 LNHDA and CDR2 SQIVND (reference sequence). The CDR3 is 14 residues long.

This chain uses TRBV9 with TRBJ2-3; 10 nucleotides line up with TRBD2. With V trimmed by 4 bases and J by 2 bases, 7 bases remained unmatched. Looked up from germline, CDR1 is SGDLS and CDR2 is YYNGEE. The length of the CDR3 is 16 residues. The CDR3 reads CASSTRTSGITDTQYF. The CDR3, as DNA: TGTGCCAGCAGCACGCGGACTAGCGGCATCACAGATACGCAGTATTTT.

V is TRBV4-1 and J is TRBJ2-7; tentatively, D is TRBD1 (6 bases). The CDR3 is 13 residues long. V was clipped by 4 bases and J by 6 bases, with 13 bases between them. Per germline, CDR1 MGHRA and CDR2 YSYEKL. CDR3 nucleotide sequence: TGCGCCAGCAGCCTTAAGGTAGGGGGCGAGCAGTACTTC. Residues: CASSLKVGGEQYF.

V is TRBV4-3 and J is TRBJ2-1; no firm D call. Trimming left V 1 base short and J 0 bases short, with 7 bases between. CDR1 is LGHNA, CDR2 YSLEER, per germline. The CDR3 length is 15 residues. This CDR3 reads CASSQVSSSYNEQFF. CDR3 DNA sequence: TGCGCCAGCAGCCAAGTCTCCTCCTCCTACAATGAGCAGTTCTTC.

To note about this clone: It may be a read error: a sequence one base away is much more abundant. V usage is TRBV27 and J usage is TRBJ2-1, with 10 positions matching TRBD2. V gave up 4 bases and J gave up 6 bases; unmatched junction bases: 0. From germline, CDR1 is MNHEY and CDR2 SMNVEV (reference sequence). CDR3 length: 13 residues. CDR3 nucleotide sequence: TGTGCCAGCAGTTGGACTAGCGGCAATGAGCAGTTCTTC. Translating it yields CASSWTSGNEQFF.

The CDR3 sequence: CASSLRGTANSVPYEQYF. CDR3 DNA sequence: TGTGCCAGCAGTCTACGCGGTACAGCCAATTCCGTCCCCTACGAGCAGTACTTC. The chain recombines TRBV27 with TRBJ2-7; no clear D. V shed 5 bases and J shed 2 bases, with 25 bases lying between them. The CDR3 is 18 residues long. Germline V gene sequence: CDR1 MNHEY, CDR2 SMNVEV (reference sequence).

This sequence joins TRBV7-9 and TRBJ2-3; D gene unclear. The CDR3 is 15 amino acids. Germline loops: CDR1 SEHNR, CDR2 FQNEAQ (reference sequence). The V gene lost 2 bases and the J gene lost 6 bases, with 15 bases spanning the gap. The CDR3 coding sequence is TGTGCCAGCAGCTTAAACGGCCCCCCATCGGATACGCAGTATTTT. It specifies CASSLNGPPSDTQYF.

For the CDR3, the DNA is TGTGCCAGCAGCTTCCAAGCGCCCTGGGGAGAGACCCAGTACTTC. It translates to CASSFQAPWGETQYF. The chain couples TRBV5-6 to TRBJ2-5; D gene ambiguous. Germline loops: CDR1 SGHDT, CDR2 YYEEEE. V was clipped by 2 bases and J by 4 bases, with 15 bases between them. The CDR3 covers 15 residues.

This clone was picked up many times. V gene TRBV6-4 combines with J gene TRBJ2-1; TRBD1 or TRBD2 may be the D gene (6 bases each). CDR3 length: 15 residues. Trimming cost V 4 bases and J 7 bases, with 17 bases left between them. The germline CDR1 and CDR2 sequences are MRHNA and SNTAGT. Written as DNA, the CDR3 is TGTGCCAGCAGTGTGGTGGGGGGCGGGCCTAATGAGCAGTTCTTC. Protein sequence: CASSVVGGGPNEQFF.

A word on this clone: At the DNA level, this CDR3 is encoded by other sequences in the same sample as well. The DNA of the CDR3 is TGTGCCAGCAGGGGGGCCTACGAGCAGTACTTC. The encoded protein is CASRGAYEQYF. This sequence joins TRBV6-5 and TRBJ2-7; D possibly matches TRBD1 or TRBD2 (5 bases each). V was cut by 6 bases and J by 2 bases, with 5 bases left in between. The CDR3 runs 11 residues. Germline CDR1 reads MNHEY; CDR2 reads SVGAGI.

This chain joins TRBV6-1 and TRBJ1-1; D is unresolved. From germline, CDR1 is MNHNS and CDR2 SASEGT. Deletions cut 7 bases from V and 4 bases from J, with 10 bases between. The CDR3 sequence is 12 residues long. CDR3 sequence reads: CASTQRGTEAFF. The CDR3 DNA is TGTGCCAGCACGCAGCGGGGCACTGAAGCTTTCTTT.

The rearrangement joins TRBV9 to TRBJ2-2; 10 bases map to TRBD2. CDR3 length: 17 amino acids. With V trimmed by 1 base and J by 6 bases, 9 bases remained unmatched. Germline CDR1 SGDLS, CDR2 YYNGEE. This chain's CDR3 is CASSVPIAGGRAGELFF. In nucleotides, the CDR3 is TGTGCCAGCAGCGTACCAATAGCGGGAGGACGGGCCGGGGAGCTGTTTTTT.